Following are 29 T cell receptor beta chains from one sample sequenced in a study of spatial heterogeneity in lung cancer (dated by TCRdb to between 2018 and 2020). Library generation was performed with 5' RACE. Sequencing took place on a NextSeq 500. Using fastp at Q25 and MiXCR, TCRdb reprocessed the public reads and kept productive beta chains. Here each entry gathers all rows of one CDR3 protein and keeps the most common genes and DNA. Recorded for this sample are about 1,400 distinct CDR3 sequences; approximately 5.9% of them occurred a single time. The ten most abundant clones make up approximately 56% of the sample. These receptors have no known antigen. In light of the paper, this sample's time point label describes: sample taken at primary tumor resection. Study-wide findings and limitations: The number of expanded intratumoral alpha and beta TCRs correlated with the tumor nonsynonymous mutation count.

The source material was lung tumor tissue, sampled at surgery. The receptors were sampled from a female donor with early-stage non-small cell lung cancer.

This clonotype was seen a handful of times. The rearrangement uses TRBV10-3 and TRBJ2-1, with 9 nucleotides matching TRBD1. Germline V lookup: CDR1 ENHRY, CDR2 SYGVKD. This CDR3 contains 17 residues. V was clipped by 0 bases and J by 9 bases; unmatched bases: 12. The CDR3 DNA follows: TGTGCCATCAGTGAGTCTGTATCGGGACAGGGTCGAGGTGAGCAGTTCTTC. This gives the protein CAISESVSGQGRGEQFF.

This clonotype has at least ten counts. This chain joins TRBV5-1 and TRBJ2-7, with TRBD1 matching 7 bases. Losses at the gene ends were 4 bases for V and 5 bases for J; bases not matched to a gene: 9. CDR3 size: 14 residues. The germline V gene has CDR1 SGHRS and CDR2 YFSETQ. The CDR3 here is CASSPLQGHNEQYF. The CDR3 nucleotides are TGCGCCAGCAGCCCGCTACAGGGGCACAACGAGCAGTACTTC.

Only a few counts were recorded for this clonotype. The genes are TRBV5-4 and TRBJ1-1, with a possible D match to TRBD1 (5 bases). There are 15 residues in the CDR3. Germline assignment: CDR1 SGHNT and CDR2 YYREEE (reference sequence). V lost 0 bases, J lost 0 bases, and 9 bases lay in between. The CDR3 bases are TGTGCCAGCAGCTTGGAGCGGGGCATGAACACTGAAGCTTTCTTT. Encoded protein: CASSLERGMNTEAFF.

By share, this clonotype ranks as medium-sized. This chain uses TRBV7-8 with TRBJ1-1; TRBD1 is a possible D gene (6 bases). Trimming pared 0 bases from V and 2 bases from J, leaving 7 bases between. The CDR3 covers 14 residues. Germline CDR1 is SGHVS and CDR2 is FQNEAQ. CDR3 in DNA: TGTGCCAGCAGCTTAGCACAGGGTAACACTGAAGCTTTCTTT. It codes for CASSLAQGNTEAFF.

By frequency in the sample, this clonotype is medium-sized. This chain links TRBV28 with TRBJ1-2; D not certain. The ends were cut back, 4 bases at V and 4 bases at J, with 16 bases in the middle. CDR3 size: 15 residues. Germline-derived CDR1 and CDR2 are MDHEN and SYDVKM. CDR3 loop: CASSWGFSTFYGYTF. CDR3 nucleotides: TGTGCCAGCAGTTGGGGTTTCTCGACGTTCTATGGCTACACCTTC.

In this sample, this clonotype is medium-sized. V and J are TRBV28 and TRBJ1-2; TRBD1 might be the D (6 bases). Germline CDR1 and CDR2: MDHEN and SYDVKM. The CDR3 sequence is 15 residues long. Trimming pared 3 bases from V and 7 bases from J, leaving 18 bases between. The CDR3, as DNA: TGTGCCAGCAGTTTGCCCATTTGGGGGGCAACTGGCTACACCTTC. Its translation: CASSLPIWGATGYTF.

By sample fraction, this clonotype is medium-sized (0.01 to 0.1%). The V gene is TRBV29-1, the J gene TRBJ2-2, with TRBD1 matching over 12 bases. CDR3 size: 14 residues. After removal of 4 bases from V and 6 bases from J, the junction contained 3 bases not matched to a gene. CDR1 and CDR2 from the germline V gene are SQVTM and ANQGSEA. The CDR3 reads CSVVGTGGPGELFF. The CDR3 nucleotides read TGCAGCGTTGTAGGGACAGGGGGCCCCGGGGAGCTGTTTTTT.

This clonotype rates as medium-sized. The rearrangement uses TRBV28 and TRBJ2-3; TRBD2 matches 7 bases. The CDR3 has 16 amino acids. Germline values: CDR1 MDHEN, CDR2 SYDVKM. Trimming removed 1 base from V and 4 bases from J; junction bases left unmatched: 8. CDR3 sequence reads: CASSLSAGASADTQYF. In DNA form, the CDR3 reads TGTGCCAGCAGTTTATCCGCGGGAGCTTCAGCAGATACGCAGTATTTT.

This clonotype is labeled medium-sized. The chain is built from TRBV20-1 and TRBJ2-6; D call uncertain. V lost 2 bases and J 1 base, leaving 12 bases between the germline ends. CDR3 length: 16 amino acids. Germline assignment: CDR1 DFQATT and CDR2 SNEGSKA (reference sequence). The CDR3: CSARKGPLSGANVLTF. As DNA, the CDR3 is TGCAGTGCTAGAAAGGGTCCGCTATCTGGGGCCAACGTCCTGACTTTC.

By its share, this clonotype is medium-sized. This chain joins TRBV5-4 and TRBJ1-1; no clear D. Deletions cut 4 bases from V and 3 bases from J, with 7 bases between. There are 12 residues in the CDR3. Germline V lookup: CDR1 SGHNT, CDR2 YYREEE (reference sequence). For the CDR3, the DNA is TGTGCCAGCAGCAGCGGATACACTGAAGCTTTCTTT. Protein: CASSSGYTEAFF.

By proportion, this clonotype is medium-sized (0.01 to 0.1%). V is TRBV3-1 and J is TRBJ2-5, with D maybe TRBD2 (6 bases). The CDR3 has 14 residues. Deletions cut 2 bases from V and 7 bases from J, with 14 bases between. Germline CDR1 is LGHDT and CDR2 is YNNKEL (reference sequence). CDR3 nucleotides: TGTGCCAGCAGCCAATCGCGATCAGCGGGGACCCAGTACTTC. This codes for CASSQSRSAGTQYF.

This clonotype is labeled medium-sized. V gene TRBV7-8 combines with J gene TRBJ1-4; 11 nucleotides agree with TRBD1. The CDR3 length is 21 residues. The J segment lost 0 bases and the V segment lost 4 bases, leaving 16 bases of the junction unmatched. CDR1 SGHVS and CDR2 FQNEAQ come from the germline V gene. In nucleotides, the CDR3 is TGTGCCAGCAGCTCCCCTCTGGGGGTTCGGGGACAGGGGGCAACTAATGAAAAACTGTTTTTT. Translated, it gives CASSSPLGVRGQGATNEKLFF.

By share of the sample, this clonotype is medium-sized. The chain has TRBV6-1 and TRBJ1-5; D unclear. The length of the CDR3 is 13 residues. Germline loops: CDR1 MNHNS, CDR2 SASEGT. Trimming stripped 4 bases from V and 5 bases from J, with 9 bases between. The CDR3 DNA reads as TGTGCCAGCAGTGGGACTCGAGATCAGCCCCAGCATTTT. This codes for CASSGTRDQPQHF.

This clonotype came up a few times. This may arise from a read error, as a much more abundant clone is one base away. The chain uses TRBV7-6 and TRBJ2-1; no reliable D call. This CDR3 is built from 14 residues. The germline V gene encodes CDR1 SGHVS and CDR2 FNYEAQ. CDR3 DNA: TGTGCCAACAGCCCCCATGACGTATCCGATGAGCAGTTCTTC. It is translated as CANSPHDVSDEQFF.

This clonotype came up many times. The V gene is TRBV5-1, the J gene TRBJ2-1; 7 bases align to TRBD1. The CDR3 is made up of 16 amino acids. With 0 bases clipped from V and 5 bases from J, the junction kept 8 bases outside the gene matches. Germline CDR1 SGHRS, CDR2 YFSETQ. In nucleotides, the CDR3 is TGCGCCAGCAGCTTGGCCCGAGGCCAGGGGGACAATGAGCAGTTCTTC. This gives the protein CASSLARGQGDNEQFF.

By frequency in the sample, this clonotype is medium-sized. The chain couples TRBV27 to TRBJ2-4; tentative D call: TRBD1 (6 bases). CDR3 length: 21 amino acids. The germline V and J ends were trimmed by 1 base and 1 base, with 26 bases remaining between them. Looked up from germline, CDR1 is MNHEY and CDR2 is SMNVEV (reference sequence). The CDR3 nucleotides read TGTGCCAGCAGTTTATTAAAACTTGGCCCCACAGGGTCGGAGGCCAAAAACATTCAGTACTTC. Translated, it gives CASSLLKLGPTGSEAKNIQYF.

This clonotype is categorized as large. This chain connects TRBV7-2 to TRBJ1-4, with D perhaps TRBD1 (6 bases). The CDR3 is made up of 15 amino acids. V lost 2 bases and J lost 4, with 11 bases in between. Germline V gene data show CDR1 as SGHTA and CDR2 as FQGNSA. The CDR3 DNA reads TGTGCCAGCAGCTTACCGGTAGGGGGTAATGAAAAACTGTTTTTT. Translation gives CASSLPVGGNEKLFF.

The chain recombines TRBV5-1 with TRBJ2-7, with D tentatively TRBD1 (6 bases). The germline gives CDR1 SGHRS, CDR2 YFSETQ. CDR3 length equals 12 residues. Trimming shortened V by 4 bases and J by 6 bases, and 11 bases separated the two germline ends. CDR3 sequence: CASSPTGGEQYF. In nucleotides, the CDR3 is TGCGCCAGCAGCCCGACAGGAGGCGAGCAGTACTTC.

This clonotype was seen at least ten times. J is TRBJ1-4 and V is TRBV5-1; TRBD1 matches 8 bases. CDR1 and CDR2 (germline): SGHRS, YFSETQ. V trimming: 2 bases; J trimming: 8 bases; junction bases outside the gene matches: 8. This CDR3 spans 15 amino acids. CDR3 protein: CASSLSGQVVEKLFF. CDR3 DNA sequence: TGCGCCAGCAGCTTATCGGGACAGGTGGTCGAAAAACTGTTTTTT.

By share of the sample, this clonotype is large. In DNA, the CDR3 is TGTGCCACCAGTGCAGCCGCAACCTACAATGAGCAGTTCTTC. Residues: CATSAAATYNEQFF. This chain joins TRBV24-1 and TRBJ2-1; the D is unclear. The germline CDR1 and CDR2 sequences are KGHDR and SFDVKD. CDR3 size: 14 residues. With 5 bases removed from V and 2 bases from J, the gap between germline ends came to 9 bases.

This clonotype ranks as medium-sized. The J gene is TRBJ1-2, the V gene TRBV12-3 or TRBV12-4; D may be TRBD1 (5 bases). Trimming removed 5 bases at V and 4 bases at J, with 8 bases between. The CDR3 covers 12 residues. CDR3 in amino acids: CASSPTGYGYTF. Here the CDR3 DNA reads TGTGCCAGCAGTCCCACAGGCTATGGCTACACCTTC.

By proportion, this clonotype is medium-sized (0.01 to 0.1%). This chain uses TRBV12-3 or TRBV12-4 with TRBJ1-5; TRBD1 might be the D (6 bases). V dropped 6 bases and J dropped 3 bases, with 9 bases sitting between them. The CDR3 runs 13 residues. As DNA, the CDR3 is TGTGCCAGCAGAGACAGGTCCAATCAGCCCCAGCATTTT. Protein: CASRDRSNQPQHF.

Relative to its sample, this clonotype is medium-sized (0.01 to 0.1%). The chain recombines TRBV5-1 with TRBJ1-2, with TRBD1 identical over 7 bases. Trimming removed 4 bases from V and 0 bases from J; junction bases left unmatched: 6. CDR1 and CDR2 (germline): SGHRS, YFSETQ. The CDR3 loop spans 15 amino acids. The CDR3 loop reads CASSTSTGPNYGYTF. The CDR3 DNA follows: TGCGCCAGCAGCACCTCGACAGGGCCTAACTATGGCTACACCTTC.

By sample fraction, this clonotype is large. The chain links TRBV7-2 to TRBJ2-3; D is perhaps TRBD2 (6 bases). Trimming shortened V by 5 bases and J by 2 bases, and 11 bases separated the two germline ends. Germline V CDR1 and CDR2: SGHTA, FQGNSA. The CDR3 is 14 residues long. CDR3 in amino acids: CASSRGLSTDTQYF. CDR3 coding DNA: TGTGCCAGCAGCCGCGGACTATCCACAGATACGCAGTATTTT.

This clonotype is labeled medium-sized. J is TRBJ2-7 and V is TRBV2; D perhaps matches TRBD2 (5 bases). V was pared by 3 bases and J by 2 bases, with 14 bases between. CDR3 length: 15 residues. Germline V gene lookup returns CDR1 SNHLY and CDR2 FYNNEI. The DNA for the CDR3 is TGTGCCAGCAGTGAGCAGAGGGCCTCCCCCTACGAGCAGTACTTC. It codes for CASSEQRASPYEQYF.

The table lists this clonotype with a few counts. The rearrangement links TRBV7-9 to TRBJ1-1; tentative D call: TRBD1 (6 bases). This CDR3 comprises 13 residues. The V gene lost 5 bases and the J gene lost 6 bases, with 13 bases spanning the gap. CDR1 and CDR2 (germline): SEHNR, FQNEAQ (reference sequence). The CDR3 region is CASSRDTSPEAFF. The CDR3 region has the DNA TGTGCCAGCAGCCGGGACACCAGTCCTGAAGCTTTCTTT.

The sample holds a few counts of this clonotype. The chain recombines TRBV10-3 with TRBJ1-1; tentative D call: TRBD1 (5 bases). The germline V and J ends were trimmed by 3 bases and 0 bases, with 8 bases remaining between them. The CDR3 runs to 14 residues. The germline V gene has CDR1 ENHRY and CDR2 SYGVKD. The DNA of the CDR3 is TGTGCCATCAGTGAAACAGGATTGAACACTGAAGCTTTCTTT. This sequence encodes CAISETGLNTEAFF.

This clonotype is deemed medium-sized (0.01 to 0.1%). This chain uses TRBV27 with TRBJ2-1, with D unresolved. V was trimmed by 3 bases and J by 4 bases, leaving 10 bases between them. Germline V lookup: CDR1 MNHEY, CDR2 SMNVEV (reference sequence). The CDR3 consists of 14 residues. The DNA for the CDR3 is TGTGCCAGCAGTTTTAAGGGTGGGTACAATGAGCAGTTCTTC. Translation: CASSFKGGYNEQFF.

This clonotype is labeled medium-sized (0.01 to 0.1%). The chain recombines TRBV5-1 with TRBJ2-3; TRBD2 aligns across 8 bases. CDR1 is SGHRS and CDR2 is YFSETQ in the germline V gene. The CDR3 covers 16 residues. V trimming: 4 bases; J trimming: 0 bases; junction bases outside the gene matches: 7. This CDR3 is CASSTEAGVSTDTQYF. The CDR3 DNA is TGCGCCAGCAGCACCGAAGCGGGGGTTAGCACAGATACGCAGTATTTT.